This T cell receptor beta chain was observed in a study of blood T cells in healthy people across ages. This clonotype was detected a few times. The CDR3 has 14 residues. Germline V gene data show CDR1 as MNHEY and CDR2 as SVGEGT. V lost 7 bases, J lost 0 bases, and 10 bases lay in between. Sample-barcoded 5' priming and a J-beta primer mix drove a second PCR of roughly 6 to 12 cycles. A single record per CDR3 protein comes from TCRdb applying MiXCR to the 5' RACE reads. The sample includes about 510,000 distinct CDR3 sequences, about 26% of them seen just once. The sample was also reused in another study, on T cells of mothers and their children.

What was sequenced was blood. The gene calls are TRBV6-2 or TRBV6-3 and TRBJ2-4, with a possible D match to TRBD2 (6 bases). The clonotype originates from a boy aged 2-9 years in good health. The CDR3 nucleotides read TGTGCCAGCACCGCGGGGTTAGCCAAAAACATTCAGTACTTC. This gives the protein CASTAGLAKNIQYF.